The 10 T cell receptor beta chains below were found in one sample sequenced in a study of T-cell reconstitution after alpha-beta-depleted transplantation in children. A TCRbeta library incorporating unique molecular identifiers was prepared. Each CDR3 protein is one row after TCRdb ran MiXCR on the PCR reads. Among 140,000 to 150,000 distinct CDR3 sequences listed, around 8.8% were seen once. The sequences come from PBMCs, mostly from graft donor cells, collected 180 days after TCRalphabeta/CD19-depleted stem cell transplant. The receptors derive from a female patient aged 2 to 10 who had a stem cell transplant for congenital amegakaryocytic thrombocytopenia, so the T cells may come from the graft donor.

This clonotype was detected ten times or more. The chain uses TRBV4-2 and TRBJ2-1; 9 nucleotides line up with TRBD2. This CDR3 is built from 16 residues. Germline assignment: CDR1 LGHNA and CDR2 YNFKEQ. V shed 4 bases, J shed 7 bases, and the junction held 11 bases outside the gene matches. CDR3 bases: TGTGCCAGCAGCCCCCTCGGTAGCGGGAGTTGGAATGAGCAGTTCTTC. This translates into CASSPLGSGSWNEQFF.

This clonotype was picked up many times. This chain links TRBV28 with TRBJ2-3; D possibly corresponds to TRBD1 (6 bases). The CDR3 covers 15 residues. Per the germline V gene, CDR1 is MDHEN and CDR2 is SYDVKM. The V and J ends lost 5 bases and 0 bases respectively, with 12 bases between them. The CDR3 protein is CASSRSGTSTDTQYF. CDR3 sequence (DNA): TGTGCCAGCAGTCGATCCGGGACAAGCACAGATACGCAGTATTTT.

The gene calls are TRBV7-2 and TRBJ2-5; D is undetermined. The length of the CDR3 is 14 residues. Trimming removed 5 bases from V and 2 bases from J, with 12 bases in between. The germline gives CDR1 SGHTA, CDR2 FQGNSA. The chain's CDR3 is CASSKQTLQETQYF. The CDR3 bases are TGTGCCAGCAGCAAACAAACACTGCAAGAGACCCAGTACTTC. Variable domain in full (rest from reference TRBV7-2 and TRBJ2-5): GAGVSQSPSNKVTEKGKDVELRCDPISGHTALYWYRQSLGQGLEFLIYFQGNSAPDKSGLPSDRFSAERTGGSVSTLTIQRTQQEDSAVYLCASSKQTLQETQYFGPGTRLLVL.

There are many counts of this clonotype. The CDR3 loop reads CASSPRSAGGNEQFF. In nucleotides, the CDR3 is TGTGCCAGCTCACCAAGGTCTGCGGGGGGCAATGAGCAGTTCTTC. The V and J genes are TRBV18 and TRBJ2-1; TRBD2 matches 8 bases. The CDR3 consists of 15 residues. Per the germline V gene, CDR1 is KGHSH and CDR2 is LQKENI. With V trimmed by 2 bases and J by 6 bases, 6 bases remained unmatched.

This clonotype was seen repeatedly, ten times or more. The chain has TRBV20-1 and TRBJ1-5, with D maybe TRBD1 (6 bases). The V gene lost 3 bases and the J gene lost 5 bases, with 11 bases spanning the gap. From germline, CDR1 is DFQATT and CDR2 SNEGSKA (reference sequence). The CDR3 totals 13 residues. The CDR3 sequence: CSARGAGDQPQHF. CDR3 bases: TGCAGTGCTAGGGGGGCGGGCGATCAGCCCCAGCATTTT.

The CDR3 here is CASSPQTGGYNEQFF. The CDR3 DNA reads TGTGCCAGCTCACCACAGACTGGCGGGTACAATGAGCAGTTCTTC. J is TRBJ2-1 and V is TRBV18; D is possibly TRBD2 (5 bases). Germline V gene lookup returns CDR1 KGHSH and CDR2 LQKENI. V was shortened by 1 base and J by 4 bases, with 11 bases between the two germline ends. The CDR3 loop spans 15 amino acids. Drawing the rest from reference TRBV18 and TRBJ2-1, the complete variable domain is NAGVMQNPRHLVRRRGQEARLRCSPMKGHSHVYWYRQLPEEGLKFMVYLQKENIIDESGMPKERFSAEFPKEGPSILRIQQVVRGDSAAYFCASSPQTGGYNEQFFGPGTRLTVL.

In this sample, this clonotype turned up a few times. The chain combines TRBV20-1 with TRBJ2-7, with 7 bases fitting TRBD2. Germline assignment: CDR1 DFQATT and CDR2 SNEGSKA (reference sequence). This CDR3 is built from 15 residues. The trim removed 0 bases at V and 1 base at J, leaving 6 bases unmatched. Here the CDR3 DNA reads TGCAGTGCTAGAGATCAGCTAGCGGTTTCCTACGAGCAGTACTTC. It is translated as CSARDQLAVSYEQYF.

This clonotype turned up a few times. The chain carries TRBV12-3 or TRBV12-4 and TRBJ2-1; D is uncertain. The CDR3 length is 10 residues. V lost 5 bases and J lost 7, with 3 bases in between. The CDR3 DNA sequence: TGTGCCAGCAGTGGTAATGAGCAGTTCTTC. It is translated as CASSGNEQFF.

This clonotype has at least ten counts. The V and J genes are TRBV29-1 and TRBJ1-1, with 7 bases lining up with TRBD1. J was trimmed by 3 bases and V by 6 bases; bases with no gene match: 7. The CDR3 sequence is 13 residues long. Germline V gene lookup returns CDR1 SQVTM and CDR2 ANQGSEA. In DNA, the CDR3 is TGCAGCGTGACAGGGTTCATGGACACTGAAGCTTTCTTT. Its translation is CSVTGFMDTEAFF. Together with reference TRBV29-1 and TRBJ1-1, the CDR3 gives the full variable domain: SAVISQKPSRDICQRGTSLTIQCQVDSQVTMMFWYRQQPGQSLTLIATANQGSEATYESGFVIDKFPISRPNLTFSTLTVSNMSPEDSSIYLCSVTGFMDTEAFFGQGTRLTVV.

This clonotype was detected many times. The gene calls are TRBV6-1 and TRBJ2-3, with 12 bases matching TRBD2. V trimming: 6 bases; J trimming: 4 bases; junction bases outside the gene matches: 2. The CDR3 loop spans 14 amino acids. Germline V gene data show CDR1 as MNHNS and CDR2 as SASEGT. The CDR3 sequence is CASRSSGGADTQYF. CDR3 DNA: TGTGCCAGCAGGTCTAGCGGGGGGGCAGATACGCAGTATTTT.